Reported below is one T cell receptor (beta chain). Its antigen is not known. Sequencing used immunoSEQ multiplex PCR; TCRdb keeps in-frame clones, though not all of them. Among 100,000 to 110,000 clones listed, around 93% were seen once. The data originate from a study of OX40 agonist ivuxolimab in advanced cancers. Study context: Hepatocellular carcinoma, melanoma, renal cell or head and neck cancer occurred in dose-escalation patients. Eligibility admitted prior anti-PD-1, anti-PD-L1 or anti-CTLA-4 therapy; roughly 40% had some. The study, taken as a whole, reports: Among the nonresponders, some also had low normalized T-cell clonal expansion. At 0.1-3.0 mg/kg, partial responders had clonal expansion among the lowest observed.

The sequence was obtained from an adult with an advanced solid tumor such as melanoma, head and neck, liver or kidney cancer. Sequenced material: CD4+ or CD8+ T cells sorted from blood, taken in a trial of the OX40 agonist ivuxolimab.

Written as DNA, the CDR3 is TGTGCCAGCAGCGTAGGCACTCAAGAGACCCAGTACTTC. It specifies CASSVGTQETQYF. V gene TRBV9 combines with J gene TRBJ2-5; D remains ambiguous. CDR1 is SGDLS and CDR2 is YYNGEE in the germline V gene. This CDR3 has 13 amino acids. V lost 0 bases and J lost 2, with 5 bases in between.